Here is one TCR beta chain with its context. The authors distributed each subset's genomic DNA evenly over several immunoSEQ plates. TCRdb's copy holds only in-frame clones and misses some; the assay was immunoSEQ multiplex PCR. In the table there are over a million clones, more than 60% of which are singletons. The CDR3 sequence is 15 residues long. Between the trimmed V and J ends, which lost 9 bases and 3 bases, there was a span of 18 bases. Germline V lookup: CDR1 WNHNN, CDR2 SYGVQD (reference sequence). The record originates from a study of shared clonotypes between healthy human individuals. The receptor comes from a man between 18 and 35 years old in good health. The chain has TRBV10-1 and TRBJ2-1; D is unresolved. The sample was memory CD4+ T cells sorted from blood. The sample's subset: CD45RA-negative fraction. CDR3: CASSRGRGIYNEQFF. In DNA, the CDR3 is TGCGCCAGTAGCCGAGGACGTGGGATCTACAATGAGCAGTTCTTC.